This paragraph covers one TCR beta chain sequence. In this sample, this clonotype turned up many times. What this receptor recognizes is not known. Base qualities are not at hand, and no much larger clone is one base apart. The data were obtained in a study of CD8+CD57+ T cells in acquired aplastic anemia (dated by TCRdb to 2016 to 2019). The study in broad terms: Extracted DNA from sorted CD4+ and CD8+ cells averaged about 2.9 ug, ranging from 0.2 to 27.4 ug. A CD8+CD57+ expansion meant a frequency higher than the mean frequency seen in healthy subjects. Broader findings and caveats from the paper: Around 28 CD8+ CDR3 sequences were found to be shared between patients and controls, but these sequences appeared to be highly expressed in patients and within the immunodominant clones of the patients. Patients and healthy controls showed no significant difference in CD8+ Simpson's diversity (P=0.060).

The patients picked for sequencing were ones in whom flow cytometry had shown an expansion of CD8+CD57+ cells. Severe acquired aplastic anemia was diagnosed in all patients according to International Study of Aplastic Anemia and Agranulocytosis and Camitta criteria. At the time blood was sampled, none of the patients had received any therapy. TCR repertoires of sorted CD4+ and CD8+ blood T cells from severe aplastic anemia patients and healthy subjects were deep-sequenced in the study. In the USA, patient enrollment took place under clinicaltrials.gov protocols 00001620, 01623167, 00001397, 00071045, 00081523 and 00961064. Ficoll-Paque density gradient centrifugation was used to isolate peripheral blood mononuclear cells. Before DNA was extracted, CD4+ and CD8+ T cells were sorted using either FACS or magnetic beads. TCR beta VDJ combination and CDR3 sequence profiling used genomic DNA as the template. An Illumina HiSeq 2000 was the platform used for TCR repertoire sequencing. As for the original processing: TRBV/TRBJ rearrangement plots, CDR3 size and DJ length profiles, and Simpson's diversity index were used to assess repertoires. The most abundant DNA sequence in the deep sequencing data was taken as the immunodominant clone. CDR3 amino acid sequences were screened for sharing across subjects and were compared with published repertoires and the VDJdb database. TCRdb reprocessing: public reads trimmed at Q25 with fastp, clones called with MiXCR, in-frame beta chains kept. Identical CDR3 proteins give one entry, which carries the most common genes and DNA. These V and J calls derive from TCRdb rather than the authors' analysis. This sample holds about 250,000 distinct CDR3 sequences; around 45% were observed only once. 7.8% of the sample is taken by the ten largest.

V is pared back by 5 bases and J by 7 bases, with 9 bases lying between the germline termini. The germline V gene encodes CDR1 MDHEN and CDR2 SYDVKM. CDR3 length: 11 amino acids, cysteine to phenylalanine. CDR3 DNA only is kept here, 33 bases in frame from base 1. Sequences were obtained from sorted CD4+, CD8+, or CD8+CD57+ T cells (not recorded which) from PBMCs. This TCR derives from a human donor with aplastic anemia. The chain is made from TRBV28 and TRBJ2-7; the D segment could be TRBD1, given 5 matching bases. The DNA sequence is TGTGCCAGCAGTCCAGGGCTGGAGCAGTACTTC. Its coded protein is CASSPGLEQYF.